This T cell receptor (beta chain) was observed in a study of human CD8 memory T cell subsets. Overall study findings and caveats: Precursor exhausted and stem-like memory T cell repertoires shared minimal overlap.

The V gene's germline CDR1 is MGHRA and CDR2 YSYEKL. The CDR3 runs 15 residues. TCR beta was sequenced from UMI-tagged 5' RACE libraries. TCRdb derives one entry per CDR3 protein from the 5' RACE reads, leaving out DNA. Recorded here are about 4,300 distinct CDR3 sequences; the top ten clones represent 25% to 35%. This clonotype is identified as medium-sized from frequency. What it binds is unknown. This chain uses TRBV4-1 with TRBJ2-7; TCRdb proposes TRBD1, but this gene call is untestable without DNA. Sequencing used CD8+ T cells from PBMCs. The TCR was taken from a human donor in good health. CDR3: CASSPGQGADYEQYF.